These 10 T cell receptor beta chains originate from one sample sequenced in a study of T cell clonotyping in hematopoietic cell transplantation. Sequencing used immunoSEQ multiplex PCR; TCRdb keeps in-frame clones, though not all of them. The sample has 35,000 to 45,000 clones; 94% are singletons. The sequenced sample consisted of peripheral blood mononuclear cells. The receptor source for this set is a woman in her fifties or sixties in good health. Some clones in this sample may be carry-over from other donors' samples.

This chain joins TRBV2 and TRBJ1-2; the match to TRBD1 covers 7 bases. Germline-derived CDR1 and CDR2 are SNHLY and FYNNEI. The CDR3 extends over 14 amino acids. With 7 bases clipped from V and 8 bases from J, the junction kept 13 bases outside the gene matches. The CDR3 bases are TGTGCCAGCAAGAAAACCACAGGGGAATACGGCTACACCTTC. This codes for CASKKTTGEYGYTF.

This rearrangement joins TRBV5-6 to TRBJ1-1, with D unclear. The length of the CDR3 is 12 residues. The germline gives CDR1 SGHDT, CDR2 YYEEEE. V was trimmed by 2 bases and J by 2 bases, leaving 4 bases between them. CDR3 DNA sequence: TGTGCCAGCAGCTTACCTAACACTGAAGCTTTCTTT. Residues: CASSLPNTEAFF. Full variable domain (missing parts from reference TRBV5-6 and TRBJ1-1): DAGVTQSPTHLIKTRGQQVTLRCSPKSGHDTVSWYQQALGQGPQFIFQYYEEEERQRGNFPDRFSGHQFPNYSSELNVNALLLGDSALYLCASSLPNTEAFFGQGTRLTVV.

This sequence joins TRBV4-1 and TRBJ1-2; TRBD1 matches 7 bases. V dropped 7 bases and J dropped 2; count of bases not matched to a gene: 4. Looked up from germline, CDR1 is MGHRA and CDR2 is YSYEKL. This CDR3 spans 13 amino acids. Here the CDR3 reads CASTRQGNYGYTF. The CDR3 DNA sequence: TGCGCCAGCACCCGACAGGGCAACTATGGCTACACCTTC.

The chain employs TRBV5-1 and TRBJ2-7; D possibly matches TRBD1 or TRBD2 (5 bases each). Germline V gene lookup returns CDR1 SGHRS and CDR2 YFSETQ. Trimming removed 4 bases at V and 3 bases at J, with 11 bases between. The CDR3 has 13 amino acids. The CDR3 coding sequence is TGCGCCAGCAGCCAACTGGGGGACTACGAGCAGTACTTC. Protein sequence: CASSQLGDYEQYF.

The CDR3 sequence: CASSSTREETQYF. The CDR3 bases are TGTGCCAGCAGCTCCACCAGGGAAGAGACCCAGTACTTC. This chain connects TRBV7-3 to TRBJ2-5, with a weak D call TRBD1 (5 bases). Germline V gene lookup returns CDR1 SGHTA and CDR2 FQGTGA. V lost 4 bases, J lost 3 bases, and 9 bases lay in between. The CDR3 has 13 amino acids.

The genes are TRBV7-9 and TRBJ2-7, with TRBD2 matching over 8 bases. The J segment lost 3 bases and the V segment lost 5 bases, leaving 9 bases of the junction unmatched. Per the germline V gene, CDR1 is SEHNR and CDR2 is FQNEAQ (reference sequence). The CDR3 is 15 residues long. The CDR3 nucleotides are TGTGCCAGCAGCCTCCCGGACAGCGGGGGCTACGAGCAGTACTTC. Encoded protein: CASSLPDSGGYEQYF.

The CDR3: CASSRQDYEQYF. Here the CDR3 DNA reads TGTGCCAGCAGCCGGCAGGACTACGAGCAGTACTTC. V is TRBV7-2 and J is TRBJ2-7; D gene unclear. The CDR3 spans 12 residues. Germline loops: CDR1 SGHTA, CDR2 FQGNSA. V lost 5 bases and J lost 3, with 8 bases in between.

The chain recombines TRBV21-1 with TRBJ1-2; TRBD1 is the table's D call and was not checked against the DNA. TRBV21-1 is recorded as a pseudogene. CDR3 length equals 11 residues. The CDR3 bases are TGTGCCAACCAAGACAGGGACGGCTACACCTTC. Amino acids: CANQDRDGYTF.

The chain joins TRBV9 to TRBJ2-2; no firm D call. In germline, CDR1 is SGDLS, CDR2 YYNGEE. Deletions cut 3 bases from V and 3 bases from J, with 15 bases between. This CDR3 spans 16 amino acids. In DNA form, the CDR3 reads TGTGCCAGCAGCGCGAACCCCTCGGGTGACACCGGGGAGCTGTTTTTT. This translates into CASSANPSGDTGELFF.

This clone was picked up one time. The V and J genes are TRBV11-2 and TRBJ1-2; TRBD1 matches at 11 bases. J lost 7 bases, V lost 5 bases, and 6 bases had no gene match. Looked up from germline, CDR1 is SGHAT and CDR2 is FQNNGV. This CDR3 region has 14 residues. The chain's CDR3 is CASSATGTGGGYTF. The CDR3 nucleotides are TGTGCCAGCAGCGCGACCGGGACAGGGGGTGGCTACACCTTC.